The clone carrying this T cell receptor (beta chain) has at least ten counts. Its antigen is undetermined. This CDR3 is 14 amino acids long. CDR1 is SQVTM, CDR2 ANQGSEA, per germline. The ends were cut back, 1 base at V and 0 bases at J, with 9 bases in the middle. This sample was taken from a study of T-cell reconstitution after alpha-beta-depleted transplantation in children. As it was prepared, the TCRbeta library received unique molecular identifiers. TCRdb reanalysed the PCR reads using MiXCR and keeps one entry per CDR3 protein. The sample lists fewer than 700,000 distinct CDR3 sequences; roughly 13% were seen once. Notes on the study in general: The study traced high day-60 TCRbeta diversity in some patients to surviving recipient T cells and thymic progenitors. When one year had passed after transplant, most T-cell counts and diversity came from newly produced T cells. Roughly two months post-transplant, alpha-beta T cells reportedly originated from several hundred graft clones that had expanded.

This TCR was sampled from a male patient aged 10 to 17 who had a stem cell transplant for acute myeloid leukemia, so the T cells may come from the graft donor. The V call is TRBV29-1, the J call TRBJ2-5; D is ambiguous. The source material was PBMCs, mostly from graft donor cells, sampled 360 days after TCRalphabeta/CD19-depleted stem cell transplant. Written as DNA, the CDR3 is TGCAGCGTTGAAGTTAGGCTCTACCAAGAGACCCAGTACTTC. Translation gives CSVEVRLYQETQYF.